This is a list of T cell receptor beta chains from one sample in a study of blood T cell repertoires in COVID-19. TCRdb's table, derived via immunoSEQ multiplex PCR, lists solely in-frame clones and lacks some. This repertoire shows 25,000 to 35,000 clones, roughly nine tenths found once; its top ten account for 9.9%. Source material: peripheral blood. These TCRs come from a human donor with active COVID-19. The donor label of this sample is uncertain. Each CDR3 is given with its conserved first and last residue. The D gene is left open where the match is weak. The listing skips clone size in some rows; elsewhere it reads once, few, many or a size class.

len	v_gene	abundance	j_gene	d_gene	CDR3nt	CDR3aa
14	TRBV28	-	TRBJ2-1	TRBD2	TGTGCCAGCAGTTTCGTAGCGGGTGACAATGAGCAGTTCTTC	CASSFVAGDNEQFF
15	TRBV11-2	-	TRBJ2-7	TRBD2	TGTGCCAGCAGCCGCCGGGAGGAGATTACGGGCGAGCAGTACTTC	CASSRREEITGEQYF
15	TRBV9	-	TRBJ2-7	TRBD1	TGTGCCAGCAGCGTGGGACAGGGGGCATCCTACGAGCAGTACTTC	CASSVGQGASYEQYF
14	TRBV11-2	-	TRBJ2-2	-	TGTGCCAGCAGCCGAGGACAGCTCACCGGGGAGCTGTTTTTT	CASSRGQLTGELFF
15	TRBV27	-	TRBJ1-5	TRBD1	TGTGCCAGCAGTATCCAGGGGGTCCCCCTTTGGCCCCAGCATTTT	CASSIQGVPLWPQHF
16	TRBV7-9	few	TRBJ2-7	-	TGTGCCAGCAGCTTAGCCGTCCAGGGTAAGCCCTACGAGCAGTACTTC	CASSLAVQGKPYEQYF
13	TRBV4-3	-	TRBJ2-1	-	TGCGCCAGCAGCCAAGCCAGGGGTAATGAGCAGTTCTTC	CASSQARGNEQFF
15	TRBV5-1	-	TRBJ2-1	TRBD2	TGCGCCAGCAGCTTGGGGACTAGCGGTTACAATGAGCAGTTCTTC	CASSLGTSGYNEQFF
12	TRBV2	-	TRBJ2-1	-	TGTGCCAGCAGTTCTGACTCAAATGAGCAGTTCTTC	CASSSDSNEQFF
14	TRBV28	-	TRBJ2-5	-	TGTGCCAGCAGTGAGGGGGAGGGAGAAGAGACCCAGTACTTC	CASSEGEGEETQYF
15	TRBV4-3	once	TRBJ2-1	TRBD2	TGCGCCAGCAGCTTTTCGAGCGGGGGGAACAATGAGCAGTTCTTC	CASSFSSGGNNEQFF
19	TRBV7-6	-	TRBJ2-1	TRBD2	TGTGCCAGCAGCCCCCGCGGTAGCGGGGGGACCAGCTCCTACAATGAGCAGTTCTTC	CASSPRGSGGTSSYNEQFF
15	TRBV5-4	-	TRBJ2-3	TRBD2	TGTGCCAGCAGCTCGGGGTCTAGCGGGAGAGATACGCAGTATTTT	CASSSGSSGRDTQYF
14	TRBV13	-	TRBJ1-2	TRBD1	TGTGCCAGCAGCTCTCAGGGGGAAAACTATGGCTACACCTTC	CASSSQGENYGYTF
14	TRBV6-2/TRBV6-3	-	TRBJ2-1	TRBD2	TGTGCCAGCAGTTACTCGGCGGGGGATCATGAGCAGTTCTTC	CASSYSAGDHEQFF
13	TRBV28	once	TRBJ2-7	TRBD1	TGTGCCAGCAGTCGGACAGGGTCAAGCGAGCAGTACTTC	CASSRTGSSEQYF
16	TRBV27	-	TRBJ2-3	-	TGTGCCAGCAGGGGACAGCTTCCCGGGGGGGCAGATACGCAGTATTTT	CASRGQLPGGADTQYF
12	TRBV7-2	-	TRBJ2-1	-	TGTGCCAGCAGCTTAGATAGACAGCGAATGTTCTTC	CASSLDRQRMFF
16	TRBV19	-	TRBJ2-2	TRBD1	TGTGCCAGTCAGAGGGACAGGGGTTTGAACACCGGGGAGCTGTTTTTT	CASQRDRGLNTGELFF
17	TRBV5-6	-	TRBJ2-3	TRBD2	TGTGCCAGCAGCTTGGGACTAGCGGGGGATATCACAGATACGCAGTATTTT	CASSLGLAGDITDTQYF
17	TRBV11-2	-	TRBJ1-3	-	TGTGCCAGCAGCTTAGTTAGTCCGGGGGAGTTTGGAAACACCATATATTTT	CASSLVSPGEFGNTIYF
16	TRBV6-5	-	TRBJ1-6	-	TGTGCCAGCAGTTCCTCGGCGGGGGGATTAGGGTCACCCCTCCACTTT	CASSSSAGGLGSPLHF
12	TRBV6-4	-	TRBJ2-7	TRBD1	TGTGCCGGACAGGGGGCTCCCTACGAGCAGTACTTC	CAGQGAPYEQYF
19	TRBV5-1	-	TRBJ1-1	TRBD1	TGCGCCAGCAGCTTGACCCCTTTGACAGGGAGAGGAGGGAACACTGAAGCTTTCTTT	CASSLTPLTGRGGNTEAFF
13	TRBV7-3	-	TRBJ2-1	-	TGTGCCAGCAGCGTGGCTCCCCACGATGAGCAGTTCTTC	CASSVAPHDEQFF
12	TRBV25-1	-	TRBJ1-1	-	TGTGCCAGCAGTGAATATCGGGGAGAAGCTTTCTTT	CASSEYRGEAFF
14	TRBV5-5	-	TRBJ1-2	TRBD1	TGTGCCAGCAACCTGGGACAGAGTAACTATGGCTACACCTTC	CASNLGQSNYGYTF
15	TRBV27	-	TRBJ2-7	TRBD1	TGTGCCAGCAGTCCCACGGGACAGGGCTCCTACGAGCAGTACTTC	CASSPTGQGSYEQYF
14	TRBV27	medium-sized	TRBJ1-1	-	TGTGCCAGCACGGCGGTATACCCTGACACTGAAGCTTTCTTT	CASTAVYPDTEAFF
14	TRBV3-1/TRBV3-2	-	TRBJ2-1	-	TGTGCCAGCAGCCAAGTCTCCAGGGGGGAAGAGCAGTTCTTC	CASSQVSRGEEQFF
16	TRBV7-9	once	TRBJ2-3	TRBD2	TGTGCCAGCAGCTTAGTACTAGCGCTGAGCACAGATACGCAGTATTTT	CASSLVLALSTDTQYF
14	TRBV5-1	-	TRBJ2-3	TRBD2	TGCGCCAGCAGCCCGGGACTAGCGACAGATACGCAGTATTTT	CASSPGLATDTQYF
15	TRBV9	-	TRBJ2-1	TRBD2	TGTGCCAGCAGCGTAGCAGCTAGCGGGGGTAGTGAGCAGTTCTTC	CASSVAASGGSEQFF
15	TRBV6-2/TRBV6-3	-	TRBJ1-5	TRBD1	TGTGCCAGCAGTCCCATTGGGACAGGGAATCAGCCCCAGCATTTT	CASSPIGTGNQPQHF
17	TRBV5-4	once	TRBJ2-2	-	TGTGCCAGCAGCAATTCCCTTGGGGGGATAAACACCGGGGAGCTGTTTTTT	CASSNSLGGINTGELFF
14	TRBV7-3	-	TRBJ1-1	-	TGTGCCAGCAGCTTAGACTCCGGGTTCACTGAAGCTTTCTTT	CASSLDSGFTEAFF
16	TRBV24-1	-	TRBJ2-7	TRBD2	TGTGCCACCAGTGACTGGACTAGCGGAAGCTCCTACGAGCAGTACTTC	CATSDWTSGSSYEQYF
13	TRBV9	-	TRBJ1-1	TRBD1	TGTGCCAGCAGCTCCCGACAGGGCACTGAAGCTTTCTTT	CASSSRQGTEAFF
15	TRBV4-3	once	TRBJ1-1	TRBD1	TGCGCCAGCAGCCATTCCGGACAGGGTAGGCCTGAAGCTTTCTTT	CASSHSGQGRPEAFF
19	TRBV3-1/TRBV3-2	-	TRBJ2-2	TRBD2	TGTGCCAGCAGCCAAGAACCCGGCCTAGCGGGAGGGCGGACCGGGGAGCTGTTTTTT	CASSQEPGLAGGRTGELFF
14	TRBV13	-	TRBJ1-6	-	TGTGCCAGCAGCTTAGGGCGGGACGGTTCACCCCTCCACTTT	CASSLGRDGSPLHF
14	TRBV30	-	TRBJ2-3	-	TGTGCCTGGACCCGGGCGGGGAGCACAGATACGCAGTATTTT	CAWTRAGSTDTQYF
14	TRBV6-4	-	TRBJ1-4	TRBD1	TGTGCCAGCAGTGAACAGGGGGGCAGTGAAAAACTGTTTTTT	CASSEQGGSEKLFF
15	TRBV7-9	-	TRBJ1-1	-	TGTGCCAGCAGCCAAAGGGCAGGGCAGAACACTGAAGCTTTCTTT	CASSQRAGQNTEAFF
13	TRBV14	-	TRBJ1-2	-	TGTGCCAGCAGCCAAGACTACAGCTATGGCTACACCTTC	CASSQDYSYGYTF
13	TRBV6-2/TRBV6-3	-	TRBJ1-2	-	TGTGCCAGCAGTGAGACAGTTAACTATGGCTACACCTTC	CASSETVNYGYTF
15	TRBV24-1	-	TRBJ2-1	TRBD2	TGTGCCACCAGCCCTACCGGGACTACCTACAATGAGCAGTTCTTC	CATSPTGTTYNEQFF
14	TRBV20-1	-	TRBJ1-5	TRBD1	TGCAGTGCTAGTATCGGGACAGGGAATCAGCCCCAGCATTTT	CSASIGTGNQPQHF
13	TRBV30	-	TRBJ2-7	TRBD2	TGTGCCTGGAGTAGGACTAGCGTCTACGAGCAGTACTTC	CAWSRTSVYEQYF
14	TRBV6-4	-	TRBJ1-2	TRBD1	TGTGCCAGCTTTACAGGGGGCGATAACTATGGCTACACCTTC	CASFTGGDNYGYTF
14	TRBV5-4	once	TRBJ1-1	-	TGTGCCAGCAGCTTGGTACAGCGGGACACTGAAGCTTTCTTT	CASSLVQRDTEAFF
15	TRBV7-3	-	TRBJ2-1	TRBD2	TGTGCCAGCAGCCCCAGCGGGGGGGCGACGAATGAGCAGTTCTTC	CASSPSGGATNEQFF
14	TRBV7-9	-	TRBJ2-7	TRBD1	TGTGCCAGCAGCCCCCGACAGGGAATCGACGAGCAGTACTTC	CASSPRQGIDEQYF
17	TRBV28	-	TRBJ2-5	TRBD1	TGTGCCAGCAGTTTAAGGGTGGGACAGCCGCAACGGGAGACCCAGTACTTC	CASSLRVGQPQRETQYF
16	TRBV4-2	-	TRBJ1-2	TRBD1	TGTGCCAGCAGCCAAACCGGGACAGGGGGGCTATATGGCTACACCTTC	CASSQTGTGGLYGYTF
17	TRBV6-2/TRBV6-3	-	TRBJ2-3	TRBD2	TGTGCCAGCAGGTACCACCCGCTAGCGGGGCCCACAGATACGCAGTATTTT	CASRYHPLAGPTDTQYF
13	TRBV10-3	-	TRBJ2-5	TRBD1	TGTGCCATCAGTCCGGGACAGAGAGAGACCCAGTACTTC	CAISPGQRETQYF